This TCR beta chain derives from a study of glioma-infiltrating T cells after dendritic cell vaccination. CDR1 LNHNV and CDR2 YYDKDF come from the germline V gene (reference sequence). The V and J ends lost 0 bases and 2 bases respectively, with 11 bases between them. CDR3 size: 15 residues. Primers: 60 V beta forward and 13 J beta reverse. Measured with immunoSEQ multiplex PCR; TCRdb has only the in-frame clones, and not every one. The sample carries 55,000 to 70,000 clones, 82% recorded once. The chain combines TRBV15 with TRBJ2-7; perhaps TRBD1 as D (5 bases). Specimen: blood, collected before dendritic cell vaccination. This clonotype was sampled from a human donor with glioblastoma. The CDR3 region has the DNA TGTGCCACCAGCAGAGATATGGGGCAAACCTACGAGCAGTACTTC. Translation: CATSRDMGQTYEQYF.